The 4 T cell receptor beta chains below come from one sample, sequenced in a study of cytomegalovirus exposure and HLA in healthy donors. This PCR relied on a set of 60 Vbeta primers and 13 Jbeta primers. Sequencing was performed with immunoSEQ multiplex PCR; in TCRdb, only in-frame clones are kept and a portion is missing. The sample table includes around 80,000 clones. Material for sequencing was PBMCs. The source is a middle-aged man in good health and CMV-seronegative.

The gene calls are TRBV6-5 and TRBJ1-1, with TRBD1 matching over 8 bases. The CDR3 has 15 amino acids. The ends lost 6 bases at V and 0 bases at J; junction bases unmatched: 6. From germline, CDR1 is MNHEY and CDR2 SVGAGI. CDR3: CASSYTGGMNTEAFF. As DNA, the CDR3 is TGTGCCAGCAGCTATACAGGGGGGATGAACACTGAAGCTTTCTTT.

J is TRBJ1-2 and V is TRBV7-2, with 8 bases fitting TRBD1. V lost 0 bases, J lost 7 bases, and 4 bases stayed unmatched. The CDR3 loop spans 14 amino acids. The germline CDR1 and CDR2 sequences are SGHTA and FQGNSA. CDR3 loop: CASSLARQGSGYTF. DNA for the CDR3: TGTGCCAGCAGCTTAGCAAGACAGGGGTCTGGCTACACCTTC.

V usage is TRBV29-1 and J usage is TRBJ2-5; 12 bases fit TRBD2. The ends lost 4 bases at V and 6 bases at J; junction bases unmatched: 9. Germline loops: CDR1 SQVTM, CDR2 ANQGSEA. This CDR3 is 15 amino acids long. The CDR3 nucleotides are TGCAGCGTTGGGATCCTAGCGGGAGGGCCGCAGACCCAGTACTTC. It codes for CSVGILAGGPQTQYF.

J is TRBJ2-5 and V is TRBV27; D is perhaps TRBD2 (5 bases). V lost 0 bases, J lost 10 bases, and 15 bases lay in between. The V gene's germline CDR1 is MNHEY and CDR2 SMNVEV (reference sequence). The CDR3 extends over 14 amino acids. The CDR3 region has the DNA TGTGCCAGCAGTTTATCGACTACTGGAAGAGACCAGTACTTC. It specifies CASSLSTTGRDQYF.